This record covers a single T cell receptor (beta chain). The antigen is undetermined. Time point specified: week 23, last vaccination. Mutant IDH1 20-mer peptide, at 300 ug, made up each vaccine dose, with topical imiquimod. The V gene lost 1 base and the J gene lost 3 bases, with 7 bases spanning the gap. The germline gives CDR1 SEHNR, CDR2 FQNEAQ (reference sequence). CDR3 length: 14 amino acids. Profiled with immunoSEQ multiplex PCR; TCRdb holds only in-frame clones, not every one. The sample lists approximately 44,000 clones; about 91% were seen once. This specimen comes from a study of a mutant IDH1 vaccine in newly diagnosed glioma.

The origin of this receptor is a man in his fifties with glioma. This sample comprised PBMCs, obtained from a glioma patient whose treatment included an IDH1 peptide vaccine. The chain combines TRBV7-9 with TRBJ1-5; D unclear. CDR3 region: CASSLVGDNQPQHF. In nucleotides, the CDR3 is TGTGCCAGCAGCTTAGTCGGGGACAATCAGCCCCAGCATTTT.